Many counts were recorded for the clone carrying this T cell receptor (beta chain). Its antigen is not known. The study defined stable Graves' hyperthyroidism as no ophthalmopathy progression within 18 months. Recently diagnosed hyperthyroidism of less than 2 months' duration affected patients aged 18 to 65. Patients were excluded for uncontrolled infection, other autoimmune disease, pregnancy or lactation. The sample originates from a study of T cells in Graves' hyperthyroidism and ophthalmopathy. Study results and limitations: Ophthalmopathy, which appeared later, was predicted by the model a median roughly 6.6 months before onset.

TCR beta CDR3 region amplification was performed from RNA transcripts. The HTBI set primed first-round TCR CDR3 RT-PCR. TCRdb re-called the multiplex PCR reads with MiXCR, one entry per CDR3 protein. This sample has a few hundred thousand distinct CDR3 sequences, with 13% to 15% found just once. This receptor was taken from a woman in her thirties or forties with Graves' hyperthyroidism. Sequencing was done on a sample of blood.

Written as DNA, the CDR3 is TGTGCCAGCCGACAGTCTGGGAATCAGCCCCAGCATTTT. Translated: CASRQSGNQPQHF. The chain links TRBV2 to TRBJ1-5, with D possibly matching TRBD1 (5 bases). Germline loops: CDR1 SNHLY, CDR2 FYNNEI. The CDR3 length is 13 residues. The V gene lost 8 bases and the J gene lost 4 bases, with 12 bases spanning the gap.